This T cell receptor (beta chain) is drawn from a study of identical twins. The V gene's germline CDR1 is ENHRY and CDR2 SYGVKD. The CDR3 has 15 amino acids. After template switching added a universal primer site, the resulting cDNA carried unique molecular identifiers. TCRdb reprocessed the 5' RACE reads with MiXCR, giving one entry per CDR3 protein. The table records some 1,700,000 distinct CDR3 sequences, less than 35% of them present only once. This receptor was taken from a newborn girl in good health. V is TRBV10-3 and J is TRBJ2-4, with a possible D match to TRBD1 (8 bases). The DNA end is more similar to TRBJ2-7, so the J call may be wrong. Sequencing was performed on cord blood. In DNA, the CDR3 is TGTGCCATCACTGGGAACAGGGGGGGGTACTACGAGCAGTACTTC. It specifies CAITGNRGGYYEQYF.